These T cell receptor beta chains were read from a single sample in a study of PD-L1 blockade in urothelial cancer. Sequencing used immunoSEQ multiplex PCR; TCRdb keeps in-frame clones, though not all of them. The sample includes about 95,000 clones, about nine tenths of them seen just once. Material: PBMCs, obtained around atezolizumab (anti-PD-L1) treatment. The source of these receptors is a man in his sixties with urothelial cancer. Both conserved end residues are part of each CDR3.

>TRBJ2-2|TRBV4-2
CASSQGRDTGELFF
>TRBJ2-7|TRBV14
CASSPTSGRVEQYF
>TRBJ2-7|TRBV27
CASSLSLAGAEQYF
>TRBJ1-1|TRBV29-1
CSVAGDRGDTEAFF
>TRBJ2-3|TRBV4-2
CASSQEIASGGTDTQYF
>TRBJ2-7|TRBV10-3
CAISDGPGSYEQYF
>TRBJ1-2|TRBV6-6
CASSLLPGAGGYTF
>TRBJ2-7|TRBV20-1
CSASAGYEQYF
>TRBJ2-7|TRBV7-2
CASSVLAGPSKNEQYF
>TRBJ2-7|TRBV10-3
CAISESGREYEQYF
>TRBJ2-2|TRBV18
CASSPRRPSNTGELFF
>TRBJ2-7|TRBV7-9
CATGQRSYEQYF
>TRBJ2-7|TRBV30
CAWKGGPSSYEQYF
>TRBJ2-7|TRBV9
CASSAQGLEQYF
>TRBJ2-6|TRBV4-3
CASSQRISSQGAAGANVLTF
>TRBJ1-1|TRBV5-1
CASSLWAMNTEAFF
>TRBJ1-4|TRBV28
CASVSGTENEKLFF
>TRBJ2-7|TRBV27
CASSLQSQGALYEQYF
>TRBJ2-5|TRBV9
CASSPGGSYQETQYF
>TRBJ2-4|TRBV18
CASSPNPRDIQYF
>TRBJ1-3|TRBV5-1
CASSPGSGNTIYF
>TRBJ2-1|TRBV9
CASSVEGAGASSYNEQFF
>TRBJ2-7|TRBV7-6
CASSLASLAGSSYEQYF
>TRBJ2-5|TRBV27
CASSAQGSETQYF
>TRBJ2-4|TRBV10-3
CAISEGYRGQTGDIQYF
>TRBJ2-3|TRBV10-1
CASSTGTSESNTQYF
>TRBJ2-7|TRBV10-3
CAISDISSYEQYF